The 12 T cell receptor beta chains below come from one sample, sequenced in a study of Ad26.COV2.S vaccination and SARS-CoV-2 variants. Treatment indicated: some 20 received Ad26.COV2.S at low or high dose, single or two shots; five or six received placebo; per-sample allocation not given. Day 63 following the first vaccine or placebo injection was when the samples were taken. Method: immunoSEQ multiplex PCR; TCRdb's copy keeps in-frame clones and lacks some. Of a few hundred thousand clones in the sample, 92% were seen once. The material sequenced was peripheral blood, taken in a trial of Ad26.COV2.S vaccine versus placebo. These receptors all stem from a person between 18 and 60 years old who received the Ad26.COV2.S COVID-19 vaccine or a placebo.

This CDR3 is CASSLDRARNTEAFF. Here the CDR3 DNA reads TGTGCCAGCAGCTTAGACCGCGCCAGGAACACTGAAGCTTTCTTT. The chain uses TRBV7-2 and TRBJ1-1; D gene ambiguous. The CDR3 is made up of 15 amino acids. Germline CDR1 reads SGHTA; CDR2 reads FQGNSA. V gave up 1 base and J gave up 1 base, with 10 bases separating them.

This clone has just one count. The V gene is TRBV12-3 or TRBV12-4, the J gene TRBJ1-3; D possibly corresponds to TRBD1 (5 bases). With 6 bases removed from V and 7 bases from J, the gap between germline ends came to 13 bases. This CDR3 region has 13 residues. The CDR3 DNA reads TGTGCCAGCAGACACAGGATTATGAACACCATATATTTT. Amino acid sequence: CASRHRIMNTIYF.

Worth noting for this clone: A much larger clone differs by one base, so this may be a read error. Other DNA sequences in this specimen translate into the identical CDR3. This chain joins TRBV5-6 and TRBJ2-7; D not certain. With 3 bases removed from V and 0 bases from J, the gap between germline ends came to 1 base. This CDR3 has 11 residues. Germline V gene lookup returns CDR1 SGHDT and CDR2 YYEEEE. CDR3 sequence: CASSYSYEQYF. CDR3 nucleotide sequence: TGTGCCAGCAGCTACTCCTACGAGCAGTACTTC.

This clone has just one count. This chain links TRBV28 with TRBJ1-1, with unresolved D. Trimming took 2 bases from V and 5 from J, leaving 12 bases between them. This CDR3 is built from 14 residues. CDR1 is MDHEN and CDR2 is SYDVKM in the germline V gene. The chain's CDR3 is CASSLRGDWTEAFF. The DNA of the CDR3 is TGTGCCAGCAGTTTACGCGGGGATTGGACTGAAGCTTTCTTT.

The DNA for the CDR3 is TGCGCCAGCAGCTTAGGACCGGACAGGTTATCCCCCTACGAGCAGTACTTC. As protein: CASSLGPDRLSPYEQYF. The chain employs TRBV5-1 and TRBJ2-7; 7 positions agree with TRBD1. Germline V gene data show CDR1 as SGHRS and CDR2 as YFSETQ. The V gene end was trimmed by 2 bases and the J gene end by 2 bases; junction bases not matched to a gene: 13. The CDR3 runs 17 residues.

The V gene is TRBV7-9, the J gene TRBJ2-3; tentatively, D is TRBD2 (6 bases). Trimming removed 5 bases from V and 7 bases from J, with 19 bases in between. The CDR3 is 15 residues long. The germline gives CDR1 SEHNR, CDR2 FQNEAQ (reference sequence). CDR3 bases: TGTGCCAGCAGCAACCGGGGACGGGGAGGACATACGCAGTATTTT. Its protein is CASSNRGRGGHTQYF.

This chain joins TRBV4-3 and TRBJ2-2; 8 nucleotides agree with TRBD1. J was trimmed by 2 bases and V by 1 base; bases with no gene match: 3. The CDR3 contains 16 residues. Germline V CDR1 and CDR2: LGHNA, YSLEER. DNA of the CDR3: TGCGCCAGCAGCCAAGGACAGGGGCCTAACACCGGGGAGCTGTTTTTT. Protein sequence: CASSQGQGPNTGELFF.

This chain connects TRBV15 to TRBJ2-5; D is undetermined. CDR1 is LNHNV, CDR2 YYDKDF, per germline (reference sequence). The V end was cut by 6 bases, the J end by 0 bases, with 14 bases between. The CDR3 runs to 15 residues. The CDR3 sequence is CATSPTTVYQETQYF. The DNA for the CDR3 is TGTGCCACCAGTCCGACCACAGTGTACCAAGAGACCCAGTACTTC.

The CDR3 region is CASSLGDIQYF. The CDR3 bases are TGCGCCAGCAGCTTGGGGGACATTCAGTACTTC. The V and J genes are TRBV5-1 and TRBJ2-4; no definite D call. Germline assignment: CDR1 SGHRS and CDR2 YFSETQ. This CDR3 spans 11 amino acids. V dropped 0 bases and J dropped 8 bases, with 3 bases sitting between them. Full variable domain (remainder filled in from reference TRBV5-1 and TRBJ2-4): KAGVTQTPRYLIKTRGQQVTLSCSPISGHRSVSWYQQTPGQGLQFLFEYFSETQRNKGNFPGRFSGRQFSNSRSEMNVSTLELGDSALYLCASSLGDIQYFGAGTRLSVL.

This chain links TRBV19 with TRBJ2-3, with 10 nucleotides matching TRBD2. The CDR3 has 16 residues. Germline CDR1 LNHDA, CDR2 SQIVND (reference sequence). With V trimmed by 3 bases and J by 1 base, 4 bases remained unmatched. The CDR3 is CASSIWLAGGTDTQYF. In nucleotides, the CDR3 is TGTGCCAGTAGTATTTGGCTAGCGGGAGGCACAGATACGCAGTATTTT.

This chain links TRBV21-1 with TRBJ2-3; the table assigns TRBD1, which was not confirmed against the DNA. TRBV21-1 is recorded as a pseudogene. CDR3 size: 18 residues. Here the CDR3 reads CASSKDAWSGSGRDTQYF. The CDR3 region has the DNA TGTGCCAGCAGCAAAGACGCTTGGTCAGGGTCGGGCAGAGATACGCAGTATTTT.

The chain has TRBV5-4 and TRBJ1-3; D is possibly TRBD1 (6 bases). This CDR3 is built from 17 residues. The germline V gene encodes CDR1 SGHNT and CDR2 YYREEE (reference sequence). V shed 0 bases and J shed 0 bases, with 13 bases lying between them. The CDR3 bases are TGTGCCAGCAGCTTGGGGCAGGGGTCACCCTCTGGAAACACCATATATTTT. This sequence encodes CASSLGQGSPSGNTIYF.